This T cell receptor beta chain was observed in a study of control samples from healthy donors and cancer patients. Some clones are missing from TCRdb's copy, which holds only in-frame ones; the method was immunoSEQ multiplex PCR. The sample contains some 150,000 clones, 91% of which appear only once. Trimming removed 4 bases at V and 1 base at J, with 11 bases between. This CDR3 comprises 14 residues. CDR1 MDHEN and CDR2 SYDVKM come from the germline V gene. Sequences were obtained from blood. This receptor was taken from a man younger than 30 in good health. This chain joins TRBV28 and TRBJ2-7; the D is unclear. CDR3 DNA sequence: TGTGCCAGCAGTTCCTTGGGCTCATCCTACGAGCAGTACTTC. Encoded protein: CASSSLGSSYEQYF.